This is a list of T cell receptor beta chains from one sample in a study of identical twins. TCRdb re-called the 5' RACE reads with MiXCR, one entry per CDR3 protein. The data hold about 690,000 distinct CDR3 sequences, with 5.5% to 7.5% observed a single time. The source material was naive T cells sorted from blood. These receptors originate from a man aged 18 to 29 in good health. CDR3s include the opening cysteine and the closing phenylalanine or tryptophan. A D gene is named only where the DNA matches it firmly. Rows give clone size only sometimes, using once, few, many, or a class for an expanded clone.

CDR3nt: TGTGCCAGCAGCCCAAGGGAGTTAGCGGGTTTCAATGAGCAGTTCTTC
CDR3aa: CASSPRELAGFNEQFF
abundance: many
j_gene: TRBJ2-1
d_gene: TRBD2
v_gene: TRBV3-1

CDR3nt: TGTGCCAGCAGCTTTCCGGGCCAGGACGAGCAGTACTTC
CDR3aa: CASSFPGQDEQYF
abundance: many
j_gene: TRBJ2-7
d_gene: -
v_gene: TRBV5-5

CDR3nt: TGTGCCAGCAGTGAAGCGGCTTATGGCTACACCTTC
CDR3aa: CASSEAAYGYTF
abundance: -
j_gene: TRBJ1-2
d_gene: -
v_gene: TRBV6-1

CDR3nt: TGTGCCAGCTCACTAGGACTAGCGGGAGAAGGCTATGAGCAGTTCTTC
CDR3aa: CASSLGLAGEGYEQFF
abundance: -
j_gene: TRBJ2-1
d_gene: TRBD2
v_gene: TRBV18

CDR3nt: TGCAGCGTGCGGGCCGCAACTACTCGGGAGACCCAGTACTTC
CDR3aa: CSVRAATTRETQYF
abundance: many
j_gene: TRBJ2-5
d_gene: -
v_gene: TRBV29-1

CDR3nt: TGCGCCAGCAGCCAAGATCTACTGAGCAAAAACATTCAGTACTTC
CDR3aa: CASSQDLLSKNIQYF
abundance: few
j_gene: TRBJ2-4
d_gene: -
v_gene: TRBV4-3

CDR3nt: TGTGCAAGTCGCTCCCATAGGACTGAAGCTTTCTTT
CDR3aa: CASRSHRTEAFF
abundance: once
j_gene: TRBJ1-1
d_gene: -
v_gene: TRBV12-2

CDR3nt: TGTGCCAGCAGCTTATTGGGCAGCGGAGCTACTAGCACAGATACGCAGTATTTT
CDR3aa: CASSLLGSGATSTDTQYF
abundance: few
j_gene: TRBJ2-3
d_gene: -
v_gene: TRBV11-2

CDR3nt: TGTGCCAGCAGCCTGACTAGCGGCGACTTCGATACGCAGTATTTT
CDR3aa: CASSLTSGDFDTQYF
abundance: few
j_gene: TRBJ2-3
d_gene: TRBD2
v_gene: TRBV9

CDR3nt: TGCAGTGCATGCGGGCCTCGCTCCTACGAGCAGTACTTC
CDR3aa: CSACGPRSYEQYF
abundance: -
j_gene: TRBJ2-7
d_gene: -
v_gene: TRBV20-1

CDR3nt: TGTGCCAGCAGCCAAACAGGGTACGAGCAGTACTTC
CDR3aa: CASSQTGYEQYF
abundance: many
j_gene: TRBJ2-7
d_gene: -
v_gene: TRBV7-9

CDR3nt: TGTGCCACCAGTGATTTGCGAGGGAGCCCGAACACCGGGGAGCTGTTTTTT
CDR3aa: CATSDLRGSPNTGELFF
abundance: many
j_gene: TRBJ2-2
d_gene: -
v_gene: TRBV24-1

CDR3nt: TGTGCCAGCACCCTGGGACCCACACCCCTCCACTTT
CDR3aa: CASTLGPTPLHF
abundance: many
j_gene: TRBJ1-6
d_gene: -
v_gene: TRBV12-3/TRBV12-4

CDR3nt: TGTGCCAGCGGGATTAGCGGGATATACAATGAGCAGTTCTTC
CDR3aa: CASGISGIYNEQFF
abundance: -
j_gene: TRBJ2-1
d_gene: TRBD2
v_gene: TRBV25-1

CDR3nt: TGCAGTGCTAGAGATCTGCTTGAGGTTATGGAGACCCAGTACTTC
CDR3aa: CSARDLLEVMETQYF
abundance: many
j_gene: TRBJ2-5
d_gene: -
v_gene: TRBV20-1

CDR3nt: TGTGCCAGCAGTCCCAATACTAGCGGGAGTCTAAGGGGCATTCAGTACTTC
CDR3aa: CASSPNTSGSLRGIQYF
abundance: many
j_gene: TRBJ2-4
d_gene: TRBD2
v_gene: TRBV12-3/TRBV12-4

CDR3nt: TGTGCCAGCAGGCAGCGCACCGGGGAGCTGTTTTTT
CDR3aa: CASRQRTGELFF
abundance: many
j_gene: TRBJ2-2
d_gene: -
v_gene: TRBV12-3/TRBV12-4

CDR3nt: TGTGCCAGCTCAAGAGGACAACGCCAGTACTTC
CDR3aa: CASSRGQRQYF
abundance: -
j_gene: TRBJ2-5
d_gene: -
v_gene: TRBV18

CDR3nt: TGCAGTGCTAGCCCCACCCTGGCCCGAGTATTCAATGAGCAGTTCTTC
CDR3aa: CSASPTLARVFNEQFF
abundance: many
j_gene: TRBJ2-1
d_gene: -
v_gene: TRBV20-1

CDR3nt: TGTGCCAGCAGTTTACCTAGCGGGGGTACGCAGTATTTT
CDR3aa: CASSLPSGGTQYF
abundance: many
j_gene: TRBJ2-3
d_gene: TRBD2
v_gene: TRBV7-8

CDR3nt: TGTGCCAGCAGCCACCGGTCCGCCAACGTCCTGACTTTC
CDR3aa: CASSHRSANVLTF
abundance: once
j_gene: TRBJ2-6
d_gene: -
v_gene: TRBV3-1

CDR3nt: TGTGCCAGCAGCTTAGTCGAAGCGGGAGGGCCGTTAGCCGGGGAGCTGTTTTTT
CDR3aa: CASSLVEAGGPLAGELFF
abundance: few
j_gene: TRBJ2-2
d_gene: TRBD2
v_gene: TRBV7-7

CDR3nt: TGTGCCAGCAGCTATGGCTACCCTGCGATGTATTTT
CDR3aa: CASSYGYPAMYF
abundance: few
j_gene: TRBJ2-3
d_gene: -
v_gene: TRBV7-2

CDR3nt: TGCGCCAGCAGTGACCGGACAGGACGGGAGCTGTTTTTT
CDR3aa: CASSDRTGRELFF
abundance: many
j_gene: TRBJ2-2
d_gene: TRBD1
v_gene: TRBV10-1

CDR3nt: TGCGCCAGCAGCCAAGGGGTGACTAGCAGGGAGACCCAGTACTTC
CDR3aa: CASSQGVTSRETQYF
abundance: -
j_gene: TRBJ2-5
d_gene: TRBD2
v_gene: TRBV4-3

CDR3nt: TGTGCCACCAGCCCGGGACGGTTGAACACTGAAGCTTTCTTT
CDR3aa: CATSPGRLNTEAFF
abundance: -
j_gene: TRBJ1-1
d_gene: -
v_gene: TRBV15

CDR3nt: TGTGCCAGCGCACGAGCCCGGGACGGGCTCTCCTACGAGCAGTACTTC
CDR3aa: CASARARDGLSYEQYF
abundance: -
j_gene: TRBJ2-7
d_gene: -
v_gene: TRBV6-2/TRBV6-3

CDR3nt: TGCGCCAGCAGCTTGTCTAGCGGGGTGTTCGGAAACATTCAGTACTTC
CDR3aa: CASSLSSGVFGNIQYF
abundance: few
j_gene: TRBJ2-4
d_gene: TRBD2
v_gene: TRBV5-1

CDR3nt: TGTGCCAGCACCCAGACTGGGAGAAACTACAATGAGCAGTTCTTC
CDR3aa: CASTQTGRNYNEQFF
abundance: many
j_gene: TRBJ2-1
d_gene: -
v_gene: TRBV7-2

CDR3nt: TGTGCCAGCACCCTTGGGTTGGGAACAGATACGCAGTATTTT
CDR3aa: CASTLGLGTDTQYF
abundance: many
j_gene: TRBJ2-3
d_gene: -
v_gene: TRBV21-1

CDR3nt: TGTGCCAGCAGCCTCCAGGGAATTGGTGAGCAGTTCTTC
CDR3aa: CASSLQGIGEQFF
abundance: many
j_gene: TRBJ2-1
d_gene: -
v_gene: TRBV12-3/TRBV12-4

CDR3nt: TGTGCCAGCAGGCCAATACAGGGGCGCATCACAGATACGCAGTATTTT
CDR3aa: CASRPIQGRITDTQYF
abundance: -
j_gene: TRBJ2-3
d_gene: TRBD1
v_gene: TRBV28

CDR3nt: TGTGCCAGCTCACCACCTGGCATAGTAAACTCTGGGGCCAACGTCCTGACTTTC
CDR3aa: CASSPPGIVNSGANVLTF
abundance: few
j_gene: TRBJ2-6
d_gene: -
v_gene: TRBV18

CDR3nt: TGCGCCAGCGGGCGGACGAGCTCCTACAATGAGCAGTTCTTC
CDR3aa: CASGRTSSYNEQFF
abundance: many
j_gene: TRBJ2-1
d_gene: -
v_gene: TRBV10-2

CDR3nt: TGTGCCAGCAGTGAAGACGATCTAAGAGGATTCTTC
CDR3aa: CASSEDDLRGFF
abundance: -
j_gene: TRBJ2-1
d_gene: -
v_gene: TRBV6-1

CDR3nt: TGTGCCTGGAGGGACGGAACCTACGAGCAGTACTTC
CDR3aa: CAWRDGTYEQYF
abundance: -
j_gene: TRBJ2-7
d_gene: -
v_gene: TRBV30

CDR3nt: TGTGCCAGCAGTTCTGTCACAGATACGCAGTATTTT
CDR3aa: CASSSVTDTQYF
abundance: many
j_gene: TRBJ2-3
d_gene: -
v_gene: TRBV7-9

CDR3nt: TGTGCCAGCAGGGGTACCACTGAAGCTTTCTTT
CDR3aa: CASRGTTEAFF
abundance: many
j_gene: TRBJ1-1
d_gene: -
v_gene: TRBV2

CDR3nt: TGTGCCACCCTACCGGGACTACCTGGAAATGAGCAGTTCTTC
CDR3aa: CATLPGLPGNEQFF
abundance: -
j_gene: TRBJ2-1
d_gene: TRBD2
v_gene: TRBV19

CDR3nt: TGCGCCAGCAGCTCGGACACCGGTTCAATTTCACCCCTCCACTTT
CDR3aa: CASSSDTGSISPLHF
abundance: many
j_gene: TRBJ1-6
d_gene: -
v_gene: TRBV5-1

CDR3nt: TGCGCCAGCAGCTTGGGCAGATCGGGCCAAGAGACCCAGTACTTC
CDR3aa: CASSLGRSGQETQYF
abundance: few
j_gene: TRBJ2-5
d_gene: -
v_gene: TRBV5-1

CDR3nt: TGTGCCAGCAGCCCCGGGACAGGGAGCAATCAGCCCCAGCATTTT
CDR3aa: CASSPGTGSNQPQHF
abundance: many
j_gene: TRBJ1-5
d_gene: TRBD1
v_gene: TRBV5-6

CDR3nt: TGTGCCACCAGTGCCTTAGAAGCTGACACCGGGGAGCTGTTTTTT
CDR3aa: CATSALEADTGELFF
abundance: many
j_gene: TRBJ2-2
d_gene: -
v_gene: TRBV24-1

CDR3nt: TGTGCCAGCAGCCGGGCCGGGACAGGGCACCCAGCTTTCTTT
CDR3aa: CASSRAGTGHPAFF
abundance: -
j_gene: TRBJ1-1
d_gene: TRBD1
v_gene: TRBV14

CDR3nt: TGTGCCAGCAAGGGACAGCTGATGAACACCGGGGAGCTGTTTTTT
CDR3aa: CASKGQLMNTGELFF
abundance: many
j_gene: TRBJ2-2
d_gene: TRBD1
v_gene: TRBV12-3/TRBV12-4

CDR3nt: TGCAGCGTTGAGACTAGCGGGATCGAGACCCAGTACTTC
CDR3aa: CSVETSGIETQYF
abundance: few
j_gene: TRBJ2-5
d_gene: TRBD2
v_gene: TRBV29-1

CDR3nt: TGCAGTGCTAGAGACCCCTGGGGGGGGCGAGCTTTCTTT
CDR3aa: CSARDPWGGRAFF
abundance: many
j_gene: TRBJ1-1
d_gene: -
v_gene: TRBV20-1

CDR3nt: TGCGCCAGCAGCGAGACAGGCGGGGAGACCGAGCAGTACTTC
CDR3aa: CASSETGGETEQYF
abundance: -
j_gene: TRBJ2-7
d_gene: -
v_gene: TRBV5-1

CDR3nt: TGTGCCAGTAGTCCGGGGACAGGGGGTCTTATTGGCAATCAGCCCCAGCATTTT
CDR3aa: CASSPGTGGLIGNQPQHF
abundance: -
j_gene: TRBJ1-5
d_gene: TRBD1
v_gene: TRBV19

CDR3nt: TGTGCCAGCAGCTCTAGTTCTAGCGGAAAACACACCGGGGAGCTGTTTTTT
CDR3aa: CASSSSSSGKHTGELFF
abundance: many
j_gene: TRBJ2-2
d_gene: TRBD2
v_gene: TRBV7-9